This T cell receptor beta chain appears in the sequencing data of a study of T cell responses to AZD1222 COVID-19 vaccine. Study-wide findings and caveats: Following two doses of AZD1222, Spike-specific TCR breadth and depth rose. Donors were mostly white British, more females; clonal diversity possibly underestimated.

The CDR3 contains 12 residues. V lost 4 bases and J lost 3, with 6 bases in between. Pooling was applied to second doses at about 4 or about 12 weeks. About this clone itself: What it binds is not known.

This table comes from immunoSEQ multiplex PCR, and its TCRdb copy is limited to in-frame clones, with some not included. This table has roughly 54,000 clones, more than 70% appearing once. The chain is built from TRBV12-3 or TRBV12-4 and TRBJ1-2; unclear D gene. The sequence derives from an adult who received the AZD1222 COVID-19 vaccine. Sequenced material: peripheral blood, taken 28 days after the second AZD1222 dose. CDR3 loop: CASSSGYYGYTF. In nucleotides, the CDR3 is TGTGCCAGCAGTTCCGGGTACTATGGCTACACCTTC.